A single sample gave rise to the 29 T cell receptor beta chains below, sequenced in a study of metastatic and nonmetastatic thyroid tumors. Every patient underwent thyroid surgery untreated. MiXCR reprocessed the PCR reads for TCRdb. The data show tens of thousands of clones, around 13% seen once. What was sequenced was tumor tissue. All receptors come from a female donor with papillary thyroid cancer or a benign thyroid nodule (not recorded which). Some clones in this sample may be carry-over from other donors' samples.

This clone was observed a handful of times. A much larger clone differs by one base, so this may be a read error. Different DNA sequences within this sample yield the same CDR3. The chain joins TRBV11-2 to TRBJ2-3; 8 nucleotides match TRBD2. Germline loops: CDR1 SGHAT, CDR2 FQNNGV. This CDR3 spans 18 amino acids. The CDR3 here is CASILLPTISGGTDTQYF. The CDR3 region has the DNA TGTGCCAGCATCTTACTGCCGACGATTAGCGGGGGCACAGATACGCAGTATTTT.

This clone was observed at least ten times. The chain carries TRBV6-1 and TRBJ1-5; D gene ambiguous. Per the germline V gene, CDR1 is MNHNS and CDR2 is SASEGT. The CDR3 has 11 residues. Deletions cut 4 bases from V and 7 bases from J, with 5 bases between. CDR3 sequence reads: CASSAEQPQHF. The CDR3, as DNA: TGTGCCAGCAGTGCGGAACAGCCCCAGCATTTT.

This clone showed up many times. This chain connects TRBV10-3 to TRBJ2-3; D unclear. V dropped 7 bases and J dropped 4 bases, with 18 bases sitting between them. The germline gives CDR1 ENHRY, CDR2 SYGVKD. The CDR3 has 15 residues. The CDR3 nucleotides are TGTGCCATCACCCAGCGTGGGTATCCCCCAGATACGCAGTATTTT. Translating it yields CAITQRGYPPDTQYF.

This clone was counted once. This may come from a read error, since a much larger clone is one base off. The V and J genes are TRBV5-5 and TRBJ2-5, with 9 bases lining up with TRBD2. The CDR3 length is 16 residues. Germline V gene sequence: CDR1 SGHKS, CDR2 YYEKEE (reference sequence). For the CDR3, the DNA is TGTGACAGCAGCTTGGTCGCGGGAGGGCCAGGGGAGACCCAGTACTTC. As protein: CDSSLVAGGPGETQYF.

This clone was counted at least ten times. This CDR3 reads CASTATGRGNYGYTF. The CDR3, as DNA: TGTGCCAGCACTGCGACAGGGAGGGGTAACTATGGCTACACCTTC. The V and J genes are TRBV6-2 or TRBV6-3 and TRBJ1-2, with TRBD1 matching 7 bases. Germline V gives CDR1 MNHEY, CDR2 SVGEGT. Trimming took 7 bases from V and 1 from J; bases not matched to a gene: 9. The CDR3 spans 15 residues.

This clone has just a few counts. The V call is TRBV6-1, the J call TRBJ1-2, with a tentative D call TRBD1 (6 bases). The CDR3 covers 13 residues. The V end lost 7 bases, the J end lost 4 bases, and 13 bases lay between the germline ends. CDR1 MNHNS and CDR2 SASEGT come from the germline V gene. The CDR3 reads CASKLNRVYGYTF. The CDR3 region has the DNA TGTGCCAGCAAACTAAACAGGGTCTATGGCTACACCTTC.

This clone was observed many times. V is TRBV2 and J is TRBJ1-3; D gene unclear. V was shortened by 0 bases and J by 3 bases, with 6 bases between the two germline ends. The CDR3 runs 14 residues. Germline loops: CDR1 SNHLY, CDR2 FYNNEI. The CDR3 is CASSEATSGNTIYF. In DNA form, the CDR3 reads TGTGCCAGCAGTGAAGCAACCAGTGGAAACACCATATATTTT.

This clone was observed many times. This chain joins TRBV19 and TRBJ1-3; 7 nucleotides line up with TRBD1. Germline loops: CDR1 LNHDA, CDR2 SQIVND (reference sequence). Trimming at V came to 7 bases and at J to 2 bases, leaving 8 bases not matched to a gene. The CDR3 sequence is 15 residues long. CDR3 in amino acids: CASTLRTGTGNTIYF. CDR3 DNA sequence: TGTGCCAGTACCCTCCGGACAGGTACTGGAAACACCATATATTTT.

This clone has a count of ten or more. The sample has other DNA sequences that encode this CDR3 too. V and J are TRBV7-2 and TRBJ2-5, with a tentative D call TRBD2 (5 bases). In germline, CDR1 is SGHTA, CDR2 FQGNSA. The CDR3 loop spans 14 amino acids. V lost 9 bases and J 5 bases, leaving 19 bases between the germline ends. For the CDR3, the DNA is TGTGCCAGAAATGCGGACGGGATTGGGGAGACCCAGTACTTC. It specifies CARNADGIGETQYF.

This clone was picked up many times. This rearrangement joins TRBV6-1 to TRBJ2-2; 8 nucleotides line up with TRBD1. CDR3 length equals 14 residues. V trimming: 6 bases; J trimming: 3 bases; junction bases outside the gene matches: 3. Germline values: CDR1 MNHNS, CDR2 SASEGT. The CDR3 is CASSSGGDTGELFF. The CDR3 bases are TGTGCCAGCAGCTCAGGGGGCGACACCGGGGAGCTGTTTTTT.

In this sample, this clone turned up many times. This chain uses TRBV27 with TRBJ1-1; D unclear. This CDR3 is 11 amino acids long. The V gene's germline CDR1 is MNHEY and CDR2 SMNVEV (reference sequence). V dropped 8 bases and J dropped 1 base, with 5 bases sitting between them. The DNA for the CDR3 is TGTGCCAGCTGGCGGAACACTGAAGCTTTCTTT. Translated: CASWRNTEAFF.

This clone was seen at least ten times. This chain connects TRBV20-1 to TRBJ2-7; D is uncertain. The CDR3 covers 14 residues. Germline-derived CDR1 and CDR2 are DFQATT and SNEGSKA (reference sequence). The germline V and J ends were trimmed by 1 base and 4 bases, with 14 bases remaining between them. This CDR3 reads CSARGEALTYEQYF. DNA of the CDR3: TGCAGTGCTAGAGGAGAGGCCCTAACATACGAGCAGTACTTC.

A few counts support this clone. The chain links TRBV28 to TRBJ1-5; unclear D gene. This CDR3 contains 15 residues. Trimming pared 7 bases from V and 3 bases from J, leaving 16 bases between. Germline loops: CDR1 MDHEN, CDR2 SYDVKM. CDR3 loop: CASIFLTPYNQPQHF. The CDR3 DNA reads TGTGCCAGCATTTTTCTAACCCCGTACAATCAGCCCCAGCATTTT.

Concerning this clone: It may be a read error: a sequence one base away is much more abundant. V gene TRBV7-6 combines with J gene TRBJ1-1; D may be TRBD1 (5 bases). This CDR3 is 16 amino acids long. The germline V gene encodes CDR1 SGHVS and CDR2 FNYEAQ. The CDR3 sequence is CASGLFGFGTGTEAFF. The CDR3 DNA reads TGTGCCAGCGGCTTATTCGGCTTCGGGACGGGCACTGAAGCTTTCTTT.

This clone was detected ten times or more. This chain joins TRBV19 and TRBJ2-7, with unresolved D. In germline, CDR1 is LNHDA, CDR2 SQIVND (reference sequence). Trimming stripped 3 bases from V and 3 bases from J, with 9 bases between. CDR3 length: 13 residues. The CDR3 sequence is CASSIAVHYEQYF. The CDR3 coding sequence is TGTGCCAGTAGTATTGCCGTCCACTACGAGCAGTACTTC. Based on the CDR3 plus reference TRBV19 and TRBJ2-7, the full variable domain is DGGITQSPKYLFRKEGQNVTLSCEQNLNHDAMYWYRQDPGQGLRLIYYSQIVNDFQKGDIAEGYSVSREKKESFPLTVTSAQKNPTAFYLCASSIAVHYEQYFGPGTRLTVT.

In regard to this clone: A much larger clonotype is one base distant, so this may be a read error. The sample contains more than one DNA sequence encoding this CDR3. This chain connects TRBV14 to TRBJ2-1, with D unresolved. The CDR3 loop spans 11 amino acids. Trimming removed 3 bases at V and 10 bases at J, with 7 bases between. Germline assignment: CDR1 SGHDN and CDR2 FVKESK. CDR3 amino acids: CASSQGCEQFF. DNA of the CDR3: TGTGCCAGCAGCCAGGGGTGCGAGCAGTTCTTC.

Many counts were recorded for this clone. J is TRBJ1-2 and V is TRBV6-5, with unresolved D. Germline V CDR1 and CDR2: MNHEY, SVGAGI. This CDR3 comprises 15 residues. Deletions cut 3 bases from V and 0 bases from J, with 11 bases between. The CDR3 is CASSYNPEPNYGYTF. The CDR3 DNA is TGTGCCAGCAGTTATAATCCAGAGCCTAACTATGGCTACACCTTC.

This clone came up many times. The chain joins TRBV20-1 to TRBJ2-7, with no clear D. The CDR3 totals 12 residues. The V gene's germline CDR1 is DFQATT and CDR2 SNEGSKA (reference sequence). V lost 6 bases to trimming and J lost 6 bases, with 15 bases between them. The CDR3, as DNA: TGCAGTGCCCCTAATCAAATCGGCGAGCAGTACTTC. It specifies CSAPNQIGEQYF.

This clone has just a few counts. The chain has TRBV6-1 and TRBJ1-4; possibly TRBD1 for D (6 bases). The CDR3 is 17 residues long. The V gene's germline CDR1 is MNHNS and CDR2 SASEGT. Trimming took 6 bases from V and 3 from J, leaving 20 bases between them. CDR3 nucleotide sequence: TGTGCCAGCAGACAGGCCGGGACACAACTACCTAATGAAAAACTGTTTTTT. Protein sequence: CASRQAGTQLPNEKLFF.

This clone was seen repeatedly, ten times or more. The chain recombines TRBV6-5 with TRBJ2-1; D not certain. This CDR3 has 11 amino acids. Per the germline V gene, CDR1 is MNHEY and CDR2 is SVGAGI. Trimming shortened V by 2 bases and J by 6 bases, and 2 bases separated the two germline ends. The CDR3 sequence is CASSYGNEQFF. The CDR3 nucleotides read TGTGCCAGCAGTTACGGCAATGAGCAGTTCTTC.

This clone is labeled medium-sized. The CDR3 here is CASSPLANTGELFF. In DNA form, the CDR3 reads TGTGCCAGCAGCCCCCTGGCGAACACCGGGGAGCTGTTTTTT. V gene TRBV6-1 combines with J gene TRBJ2-2; D gene ambiguous. This CDR3 region has 14 residues. V lost 6 bases to trimming and J lost 0 bases, with 8 bases between them. Germline CDR1 and CDR2: MNHNS and SASEGT.

In this sample, this clone turned up a few times. The same CDR3 also results from other DNA sequences found in this sample. The rearrangement joins TRBV29-1 to TRBJ1-2, with D uncertain. The CDR3 spans 15 residues. V lost 0 bases and J lost 3, with 14 bases in between. Per the germline V gene, CDR1 is SQVTM and CDR2 is ANQGSEA. CDR3 sequence: CSVEDVATWDYGYTF. The CDR3 nucleotides read TGCAGCGTTGAAGATGTGGCGACCTGGGACTATGGCTACACCTTC. Drawing the rest from reference TRBV29-1 and TRBJ1-2, the complete variable domain is SAVISQKPSRDICQRGTSLTIQCQVDSQVTMMFWYRQQPGQSLTLIATANQGSEATYESGFVIDKFPISRPNLTFSTLTVSNMSPEDSSIYLCSVEDVATWDYGYTFGSGTRLTVV.

In its sample, this clone was seen many times. The rearrangement uses TRBV12-3 or TRBV12-4 and TRBJ1-2; D is possibly TRBD1 (5 bases). This CDR3 has 13 amino acids. The germline V and J ends were trimmed by 3 bases and 6 bases, with 11 bases remaining between them. In DNA form, the CDR3 reads TGTGCCAGCAGTTTCGGGGGAAGGGATGGCTACACCTTC. It translates to CASSFGGRDGYTF.

As regards this clone: A read error may account for a junction end that differs from germline. The chain links TRBV29-1 to TRBJ1-5, with D tentatively TRBD1 (5 bases). The CDR3 runs to 13 residues. Looked up from germline, CDR1 is SQVTM and CDR2 is ANQGSEA. In DNA, the CDR3 is TGCAGCGTTGCTGGACATCTCGATCAGCCCGAGCATTTT. Translating it yields CSVAGHLDQPEHF.

This clone has just a few counts. V gene TRBV18 combines with J gene TRBJ2-1; TRBD2 agrees at 12 bases. After removal of 3 bases from V and 5 bases from J, the junction contained 2 bases not matched to a gene. The germline V gene encodes CDR1 KGHSH and CDR2 LQKENI. The CDR3 runs to 15 residues. The CDR3 loop reads CASSPLAGGNNEQFF. The CDR3, as DNA: TGTGCCAGCTCACCCCTAGCGGGAGGGAACAATGAGCAGTTCTTC.

This clone was recorded a few times. The rearrangement links TRBV5-4 to TRBJ2-5; 9 nucleotides agree with TRBD1. With 2 bases clipped from V and 5 bases from J, the junction kept 10 bases outside the gene matches. From germline, CDR1 is SGHNT and CDR2 YYREEE (reference sequence). The CDR3 runs 16 residues. The CDR3 spells CASSLGTGGAKETQYF. In DNA, the CDR3 is TGTGCCAGCAGCTTAGGAACAGGGGGCGCGAAGGAGACCCAGTACTTC.

This clone was seen a handful of times. A much bigger clone sits one base away, suggesting this may be a read error. The chain is built from TRBV20-1 and TRBJ1-2, with 7 bases matching TRBD1. CDR3 length: 13 amino acids. CDR1 and CDR2 from the germline V gene are DFQATT and SNEGSKA (reference sequence). The CDR3 loop is CSAFGQANYCYTF. CDR3 DNA: TGCAGTGCTTTTGGACAGGCTAACTATTGCTACACCTTC.

This clone was recorded many times. This chain uses TRBV30 with TRBJ2-1; 7 positions match TRBD2. The junction had 7 bases not matched to a gene; V was cut back by 5 bases and J by 9 bases. Germline V gives CDR1 GTSNPN, CDR2 SVGIG (reference sequence). The CDR3 sequence is 12 residues long. The CDR3 loop is CAWEVGGGEQFF. Written as DNA, the CDR3 is TGTGCCTGGGAGGTTGGGGGGGGTGAGCAGTTCTTC.

The CDR3 DNA is TGTGCCAGCTCACCGTCGCAAGAGACCCAGTACTTC. Encoded protein: CASSPSQETQYF. The rearrangement uses TRBV18 and TRBJ2-5, with D unclear. Germline lookup yields CDR1 KGHSH and CDR2 LQKENI. The ends were cut back, 3 bases at V and 2 bases at J, with 4 bases in the middle. CDR3 length equals 12 residues.